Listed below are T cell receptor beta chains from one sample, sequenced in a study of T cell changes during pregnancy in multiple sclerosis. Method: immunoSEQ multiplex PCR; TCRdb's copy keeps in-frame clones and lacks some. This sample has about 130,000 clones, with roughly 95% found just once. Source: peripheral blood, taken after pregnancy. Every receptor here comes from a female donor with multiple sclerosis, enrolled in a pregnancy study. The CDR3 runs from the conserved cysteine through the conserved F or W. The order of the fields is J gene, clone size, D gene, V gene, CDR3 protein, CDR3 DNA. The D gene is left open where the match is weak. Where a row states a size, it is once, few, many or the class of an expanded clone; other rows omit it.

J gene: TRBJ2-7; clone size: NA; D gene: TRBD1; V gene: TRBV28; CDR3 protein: CASSWTGGGVEQYF; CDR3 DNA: TGTGCCAGCAGTTGGACAGGGGGTGGCGTCGAGCAGTACTTC
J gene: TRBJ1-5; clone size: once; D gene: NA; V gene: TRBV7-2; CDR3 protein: CASSLGQAYSGNQPQHF; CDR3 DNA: TGTGCCAGCAGCTTAGGACAGGCCTACTCCGGCAATCAGCCCCAGCATTTT
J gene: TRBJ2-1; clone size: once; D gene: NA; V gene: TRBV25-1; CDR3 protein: CASSKPGTLNEQFF; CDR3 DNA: TGTGCCAGCAGTAAGCCCGGGACTCTGAATGAGCAGTTCTTC
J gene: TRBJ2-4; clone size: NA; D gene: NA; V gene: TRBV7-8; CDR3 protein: CASSPQRVLAKNIQYF; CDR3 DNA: TGTGCCAGCAGTCCCCAACGGGTATTAGCCAAAAACATTCAGTACTTC
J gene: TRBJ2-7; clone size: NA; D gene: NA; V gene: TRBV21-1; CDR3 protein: CASSKIGQGIKVRYEQYF; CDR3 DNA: TGTGCCAGCAGCAAAATCGGACAGGGGATTAAAGTGAGATACGAGCAGTACTTC
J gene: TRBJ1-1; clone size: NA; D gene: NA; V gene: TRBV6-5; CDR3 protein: CASSLPGTLNTEAFF; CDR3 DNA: TGTGCCAGCAGTTTACCCGGGACTTTGAACACTGAAGCTTTCTTT
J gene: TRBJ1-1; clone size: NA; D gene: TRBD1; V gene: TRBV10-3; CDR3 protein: CAITGGGSEEAFF; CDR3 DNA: TGTGCCATCACAGGGGGAGGCAGCGAGGAAGCTTTCTTT
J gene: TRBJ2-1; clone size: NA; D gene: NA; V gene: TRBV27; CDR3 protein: CASKPLAETPHNEQFF; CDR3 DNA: TGTGCCAGCAAACCTCTGGCGGAGACCCCCCACAATGAGCAGTTCTTC
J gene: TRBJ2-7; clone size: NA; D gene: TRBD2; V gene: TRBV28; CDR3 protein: CASSLTSGRFYEQYF; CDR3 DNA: TGTGCCAGCAGTTTAACTAGCGGGAGGTTTTACGAGCAGTACTTC
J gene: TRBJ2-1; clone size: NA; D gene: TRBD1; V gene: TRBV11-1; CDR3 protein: CASSSRQGWANEQFF; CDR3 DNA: TGTGCCAGCAGCTCCCGACAGGGTTGGGCCAATGAGCAGTTCTTC
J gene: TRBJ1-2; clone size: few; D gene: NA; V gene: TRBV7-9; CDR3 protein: CASSLLGDGYTF; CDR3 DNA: TGTGCCAGCAGCTTATTGGGAGATGGCTACACCTTC
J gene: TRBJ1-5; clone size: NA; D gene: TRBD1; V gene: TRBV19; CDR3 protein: CASSIVPDRGLNQPQHF; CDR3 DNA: TGTGCCAGTAGTATAGTTCCCGACAGGGGCCTCAATCAGCCCCAGCATTTT
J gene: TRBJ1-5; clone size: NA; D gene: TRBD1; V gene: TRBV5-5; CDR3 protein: CASSWGQENQPQHF; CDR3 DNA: TGTGCCAGCAGCTGGGGACAGGAAAATCAGCCCCAGCATTTT
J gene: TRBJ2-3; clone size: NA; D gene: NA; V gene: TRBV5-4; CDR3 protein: CAGSPGPRGVTDTQYF; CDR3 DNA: TGTGCCGGCAGCCCCGGACCCCGCGGGGTGACAGATACGCAGTATTTT
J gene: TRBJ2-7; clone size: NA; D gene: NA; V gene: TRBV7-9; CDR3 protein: CASSQPGGVYSYEQYF; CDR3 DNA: TGTGCCAGCAGCCAGCCTGGAGGGGTGTACTCCTACGAGCAGTACTTC
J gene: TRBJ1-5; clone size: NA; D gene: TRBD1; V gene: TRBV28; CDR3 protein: CASRPQGSNQPQHF; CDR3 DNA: TGTGCCAGCAGGCCACAGGGGTCCAATCAGCCCCAGCATTTT
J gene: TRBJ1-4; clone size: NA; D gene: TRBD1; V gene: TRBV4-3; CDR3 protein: CASSQDLRQGREKLFF; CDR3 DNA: TGCGCCAGCAGCCAAGATCTTAGACAGGGCCGTGAAAAACTGTTTTTT
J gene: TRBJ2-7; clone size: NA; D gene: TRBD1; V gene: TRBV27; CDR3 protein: CASSWTGGLEQYF; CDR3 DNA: TGTGCCAGCAGTTGGACAGGGGGCCTCGAGCAGTACTTC
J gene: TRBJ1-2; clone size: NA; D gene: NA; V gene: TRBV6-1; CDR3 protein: CASSGGLRFYVGYTF; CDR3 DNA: TGTGCCAGCAGTGGGGGCCTCCGATTTTATGTGGGCTACACCTTC
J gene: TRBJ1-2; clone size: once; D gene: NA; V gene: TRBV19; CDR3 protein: CASFQGHYYGYTF; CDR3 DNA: TGTGCCAGTTTTCAGGGACACTACTATGGCTACACCTTC
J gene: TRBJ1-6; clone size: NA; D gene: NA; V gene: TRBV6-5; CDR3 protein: CASSWGGSSYNSPLHF; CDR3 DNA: TGTGCCAGCAGTTGGGGGGGAAGCTCCTATAATTCACCCCTCCACTTT
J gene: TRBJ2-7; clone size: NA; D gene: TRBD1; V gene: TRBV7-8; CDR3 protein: CASSRSDRGYYEQYF; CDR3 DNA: TGTGCCAGCAGCCGGTCGGACAGGGGCTACTACGAGCAGTACTTC
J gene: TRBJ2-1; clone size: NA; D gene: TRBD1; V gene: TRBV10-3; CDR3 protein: CAAMGQVDYNEQFF; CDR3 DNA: TGTGCCGCGATGGGACAGGTCGACTACAATGAGCAGTTCTTC
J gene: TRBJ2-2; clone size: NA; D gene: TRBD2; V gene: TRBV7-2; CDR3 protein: CASSLSGRDTGELFF; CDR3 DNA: TGTGCCAGCAGCCTTAGCGGGAGGGACACCGGGGAGCTGTTTTTT
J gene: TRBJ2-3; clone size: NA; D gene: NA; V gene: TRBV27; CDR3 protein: CASSSPGGVTTDTQYF; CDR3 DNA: TGTGCCAGCAGTTCCCCCGGAGGGGTTACCACAGATACGCAGTATTTT
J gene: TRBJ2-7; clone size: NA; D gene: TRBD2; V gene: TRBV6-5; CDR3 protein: CASSYQLAGHEQYF; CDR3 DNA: TGTGCCAGCAGTTACCAGCTAGCGGGACACGAGCAGTACTTC
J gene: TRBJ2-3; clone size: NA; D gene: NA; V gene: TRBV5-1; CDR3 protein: CASSLANGQNTDTQYF; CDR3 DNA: TGCGCCAGCAGCTTGGCCAATGGGCAAAACACAGATACGCAGTATTTT
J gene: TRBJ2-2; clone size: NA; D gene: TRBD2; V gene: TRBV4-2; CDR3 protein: CASSLTKREGTTGELFF; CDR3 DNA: TGTGCCAGCAGCCTCACTAAGCGGGAGGGCACCACCGGGGAGCTGTTTTTT
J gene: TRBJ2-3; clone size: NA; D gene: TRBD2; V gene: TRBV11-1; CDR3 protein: CASSLDGRAADTQYF; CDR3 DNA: TGTGCCAGCAGCTTAGACGGGAGGGCAGCAGATACGCAGTATTTT
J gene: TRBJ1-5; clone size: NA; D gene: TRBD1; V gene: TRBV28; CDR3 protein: CASRPTGGGQPQHF; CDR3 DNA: TGTGCCAGCAGACCTACAGGGGGAGGACAGCCCCAGCATTTT
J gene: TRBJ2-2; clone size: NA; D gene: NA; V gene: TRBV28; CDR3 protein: CASSRSGRSGELFF; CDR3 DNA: TGTGCCAGCAGCCGGTCAGGGCGGAGTGGGGAGCTGTTTTTT
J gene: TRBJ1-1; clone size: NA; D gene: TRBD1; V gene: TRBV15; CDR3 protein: CATSRGETGAGTEAFF; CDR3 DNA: TGTGCCACCAGCAGAGGGGAGACAGGGGCGGGCACTGAAGCTTTCTTT